The table lists the clone carrying this T cell receptor (beta chain) with a count of one. Its antigen is not identified. This record belongs to a study of shared clonotypes between healthy human individuals. General study results and limits: Shared across a few donors were about 4.8% of the naive CD4 clonotypes.

V was pared by 3 bases and J by 11 bases, with 13 bases between. Germline V lookup: CDR1 MNHNS, CDR2 SASEGT. The CDR3 extends over 12 amino acids. Sequencing was performed with immunoSEQ multiplex PCR; in TCRdb, only in-frame clones are kept and a portion is missing. The sample includes about 2.5 million clones, less than 95% of them seen just once. The sequenced sample consisted of naive CD4+ T cells from PBMCs. Subset defined: CD45RA+ positively selected. This chain uses TRBV6-1 with TRBJ1-1; weak D call: TRBD1 (5 bases). The TCR sequence derives from a man aged 18 to 35 in good health. Some clones in this sample may be carry-over from other donors' samples. The CDR3 is CASSDYGQTAFF. CDR3 coding DNA: TGTGCCAGCAGTGATTATGGACAAACGGCTTTCTTT.